This TCR beta chain was recorded in a study of blood T cell repertoires in COVID-19 (TCRdb year 2020). About the full investigation: Samples from collaborators originated in the United States, Italy and Spain and spanned both the acute and convalescent phases of COVID-19. The material from the prospective study consisted of cDNA or gDNA derived from T cells, B-cell-depleted T cells, or PBMCs. Deeply sampled blood TCRbeta repertoires from subjects exposed to, actively infected with, or recovered from COVID-19 were included in the dataset. Where available, HLA class I and class II types were obtained from metadata supplied by the sample provider rather than from assay-based typing. Samples came from the ongoing ImmuneRACE study (first 160 participants) plus 1,254 subjects from 6 global collaborators. The repertoires were released in a freely available public database meant as a resource for research on the immune response to SARS-CoV-2. Nearly every sample came with metadata listing a de-identified subject ID, COVID-19 status, age in years and sex.

Remarks on this clone: Its antigen target is currently unknown. One base away there is no much larger clone; base qualities are not given.

The immunoSEQ Assay, a bias-controlled multiplex PCR, was used to amplify TCRbeta CDR3 regions from genomic DNA. Concerning the study's data processing: Within the assay, amplification of reference gene primers was used to estimate how many nucleated cells each sample contained. To quantify the absolute abundance of each unique TCRbeta CDR3 rearrangement, sequence reads were collapsed and filtered. Productive Simpson clonality was computed per sample as the square root of Simpson's diversity index over productive rearrangements. What TCRdb holds here is the immuneACCESS table cut down to in-frame rearrangements. Part of the clones is not present; checked against another copy, under half of the missing clones reflect an unresolved V gene, and the others are unexplained. From that table come the V and J calls and clone size; the DNA was used to work out D and trimming. The sample table lists some 160,000 clones, approximately 87% of them with a count of one. The leading ten clones occupy 6.6% of the sample.

Trimming takes 3 bases off V and 7 bases off J; junction bases not matched to a gene: 9. The CDR3 spans 15 residues, from the cysteine through the phenylalanine. The only DNA kept is the CDR3, 45 bases in frame from the first base. The germline V gene (reference sequence) supplies CDR1 SEHNR and CDR2 FQNEAQ. Enrolling through a virtual design, the prospective study's participants ranged in age from roughly 18 to 89 years and lived across 24 United States geographic areas. To assign participants to cohorts, the prospective study relied on clinical history that participants themselves reported in a screening survey and a study questionnaire. For ImmuneRACE Cohort 3, a participant was defined as recovered based on two consecutive negative NP/OP PCR tests, clearance by a healthcare professional, or resolution of symptoms. In the prospective study, whole blood, serum and a nasopharyngeal or oropharyngeal swab were collected from each participant by mobile phlebotomists. Over a roughly 2-month period, participants in the prospective study had the option of providing additional blood draws and questionnaires. Blood samples from the prospective study were shipped frozen or at room temperature prior to DNA extraction.

Results the study describes overall, beyond this receptor: Clinical and demographic metadata were provided uncurated, with the amount varying by source and participant.

The sequencing input was PBMCs or T cells enriched from blood (not recorded which). The TCR originated in a woman aged 50 to 65 who had recovered from COVID-19. The sequence joins TRBV7-9 to TRBJ1-1, and TRBD1 matches 9 of the central bases. Here is the DNA: TGTGCCAGCAGCTTTTACACAAGGGACAGGGATGAAGCTTTCTTT. It encodes CASSFYTRDRDEAFF.